This T cell receptor (beta chain) was documented in a study of T-cell memory formation after mild COVID-19. Study information: TCR clustering was largely donor specific.

Worth noting for this clonotype: Its antigen remains unknown.

Per germline, CDR1 SEHNR and CDR2 FQNEAQ (reference sequence). V gave up 3 bases and J gave up 6 bases, with 15 bases separating them. This CDR3 has 14 residues. Study-wide results and caveats: Some SARS-CoV-2-responding clones were already detected in memory before infection. A second wave of clones peaked on day 37, and their SARS-CoV-2 specificity went unconfirmed. The study found balanced CD4/CD8 in clones contracting day 15 to 85 and a CD4+ lean in later expanders.

In TCRdb, the 5' RACE reads were re-called with MiXCR into one record per CDR3 protein. The data hold over 150,000 distinct CDR3 sequences, with 13% observed a single time. Sequenced material: PBMCs or a T cell subset sorted from them (not recorded which). This receptor was identified in a man aged 18 to 35 who had mild COVID-19 (a few samples of this study predate the infection). Cell type and time point are not known. The chain is built from TRBV7-9 and TRBJ2-7, with D unclear. The CDR3 region is CASSFVPGYGEQYF. Here the CDR3 DNA reads TGTGCCAGCAGCTTTGTTCCCGGGTACGGCGAGCAGTACTTC.